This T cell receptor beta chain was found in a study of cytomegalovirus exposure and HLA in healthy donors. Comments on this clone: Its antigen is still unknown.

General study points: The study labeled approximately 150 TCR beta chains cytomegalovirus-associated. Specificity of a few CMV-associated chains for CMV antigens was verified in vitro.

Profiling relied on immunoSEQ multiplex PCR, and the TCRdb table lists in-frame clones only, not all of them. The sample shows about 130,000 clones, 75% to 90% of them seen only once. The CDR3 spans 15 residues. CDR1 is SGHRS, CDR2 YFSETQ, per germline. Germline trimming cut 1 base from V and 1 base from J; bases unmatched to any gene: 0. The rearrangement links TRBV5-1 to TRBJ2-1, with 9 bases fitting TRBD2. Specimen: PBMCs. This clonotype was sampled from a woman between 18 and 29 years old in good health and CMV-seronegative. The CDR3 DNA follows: TGCGCCAGCAGCTTGAGCGGGGGGTCCTACAATGAGCAGTTCTTC. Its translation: CASSLSGGSYNEQFF.